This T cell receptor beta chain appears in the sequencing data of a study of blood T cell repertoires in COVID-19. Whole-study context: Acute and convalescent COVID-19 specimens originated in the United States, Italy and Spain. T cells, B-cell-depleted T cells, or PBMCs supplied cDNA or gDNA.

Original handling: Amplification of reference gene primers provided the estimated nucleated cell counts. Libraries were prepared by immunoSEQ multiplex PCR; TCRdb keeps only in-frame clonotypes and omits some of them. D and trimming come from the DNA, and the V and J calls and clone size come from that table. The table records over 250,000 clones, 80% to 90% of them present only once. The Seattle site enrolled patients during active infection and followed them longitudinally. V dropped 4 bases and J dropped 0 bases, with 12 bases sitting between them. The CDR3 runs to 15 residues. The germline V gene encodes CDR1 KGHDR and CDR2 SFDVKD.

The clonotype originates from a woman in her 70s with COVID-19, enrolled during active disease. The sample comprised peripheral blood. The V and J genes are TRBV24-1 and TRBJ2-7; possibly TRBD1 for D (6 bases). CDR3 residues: CATSDPTGDSYEQYF. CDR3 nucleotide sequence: TGTGCCACCAGTGACCCGACAGGCGACTCCTACGAGCAGTACTTC.